The 5 T cell receptor beta chains below were found in one sample sequenced in a study of technical replicates of blood from several donors. Method: immunoSEQ multiplex PCR; TCRdb's copy keeps in-frame clones and lacks some. The sample holds more than 70,000 clones, 75% to 95% seen once. Sequencing was done on a sample of T cells isolated from PBMCs. The receptors here all came from a human donor in good health.

The chain joins TRBV29-1 to TRBJ2-3; maybe TRBD1 (6 bases). CDR3 length: 16 residues. V gave up 4 bases and J gave up 2 bases, with 19 bases separating them. Germline V CDR1 and CDR2: SQVTM, ANQGSEA. The CDR3 protein is CSVGWAGADPTDTQYF. The CDR3 region has the DNA TGCAGCGTTGGGTGGGCAGGGGCGGATCCCACAGATACGCAGTATTTT.

J is TRBJ2-7 and V is TRBV19, with TRBD1 identical over 9 bases. CDR1 LNHDA and CDR2 SQIVND come from the germline V gene (reference sequence). The CDR3 runs 14 residues. J gave up 5 bases and V 2 bases, and 4 bases lay outside the gene matches. CDR3 sequence (DNA): TGTGCCAGTAGTATAACAGGGGGCATCCACGAGCAGTACTTC. Residues: CASSITGGIHEQYF.

This clone was counted between two and nine times. The gene calls are TRBV7-9 and TRBJ1-2, with D unclear. V was clipped by 1 base and J by 8 bases, with 20 bases between them. The CDR3 loop spans 16 amino acids. The germline V gene encodes CDR1 SEHNR and CDR2 FQNEAQ (reference sequence). The CDR3 here is CASSLGVGGRATGYTF. The CDR3 DNA is TGTGCCAGCAGCTTAGGAGTAGGCGGGCGGGCAACCGGCTACACCTTC. Based on the CDR3 plus reference TRBV7-9 and TRBJ1-2, the full variable domain is DTGVSQNPRHKITKRGQNVTFRCDPISEHNRLYWYRQTLGQGPEFLTYFQNEAQLEKSRLLSDRFSAERPKGSFSTLEIQRTEQGDSAMYLCASSLGVGGRATGYTFGSGTRLTVV.

The chain combines TRBV7-9 with TRBJ2-7; 7 positions match TRBD1. CDR1 and CDR2 from the germline V gene are SEHNR and FQNEAQ (reference sequence). J was trimmed by 2 bases and V by 5 bases; bases with no gene match: 3. This CDR3 contains 13 residues. The CDR3 DNA reads as TGTGCCAGCAGCGGGACAGATGCCTACGAGCAGTACTTC. It encodes CASSGTDAYEQYF.

The chain carries TRBV4-1 and TRBJ1-1; TRBD1 matches at 10 bases. The ends lost 0 bases at V and 5 bases at J; junction bases unmatched: 12. Germline CDR1 and CDR2: MGHRA and YSYEKL. The CDR3 totals 18 residues. The CDR3 bases are TGCGCCAGCAGCCAAGACATCTTTGACAGGGGGCGCCGGACTGAAGCTTTCTTT. This gives the protein CASSQDIFDRGRRTEAFF.